Below are 10 T cell receptor beta chains sequenced from a single sample in a study of blood T cells in healthy people across ages. Next came a second PCR, run for about 7 to 11 cycles, which used a sample-barcoded 5' primer along with a J-beta primer mix. MiXCR was run by TCRdb on the 5' RACE reads, yielding one entry per CDR3 protein. The table records more than 450,000 distinct CDR3 sequences, about a quarter of them present only once. These same data were also listed under a study on T cells of mothers and their children.

The sequenced sample was blood. All receptors derive from a boy aged 2 to 10 in good health.

The rearrangement uses TRBV12-3 or TRBV12-4 and TRBJ2-5; perhaps TRBD1 as D (6 bases). V was shortened by 7 bases and J by 1 base, with 13 bases between the two germline ends. The CDR3 loop spans 14 amino acids. CDR3 coding DNA: TGTGCCAGCACTTCTAGGGACACCCAAGAGACCCAGTACTTC. Its protein is CASTSRDTQETQYF.

This clonotype was counted between two and nine times. V and J are TRBV18 and TRBJ2-5; D ambiguous. V was cut by 1 base and J by 0 bases, with 9 bases left in between. The V gene's germline CDR1 is KGHSH and CDR2 LQKENI. This CDR3 has 15 residues. The CDR3 bases are TGTGCCAGCTCACCACTGACGGAAGACCAAGAGACCCAGTACTTC. Its translation: CASSPLTEDQETQYF.

This clonotype was counted many times. The chain uses TRBV28 and TRBJ2-5, with D uncertain. Trimming took off 4 bases at V and 2 bases at J, with 8 bases between the two ends. Germline V lookup: CDR1 MDHEN, CDR2 SYDVKM. The CDR3 consists of 13 residues. CDR3 region: CASSSSTQETQYF. The CDR3 DNA reads as TGTGCCAGCAGTTCTTCCACTCAAGAGACCCAGTACTTC.

This rearrangement joins TRBV7-2 to TRBJ1-3; no firm D call. Germline lookup yields CDR1 SGHTA and CDR2 FQGNSA. V lost 4 bases, J lost 1 base, and 14 bases lay in between. The CDR3 length is 16 residues. The CDR3 loop is CASSSTAWGSGNTIYF. DNA for the CDR3: TGTGCCAGCAGCTCCACCGCCTGGGGATCTGGAAACACCATATATTTT.

This chain connects TRBV28 to TRBJ2-5; a weak D match, TRBD2 (5 bases). Deletions cut 5 bases from V and 3 bases from J, with 13 bases between. In germline, CDR1 is MDHEN, CDR2 SYDVKM. This CDR3 comprises 14 residues. CDR3 nucleotide sequence: TGTGCCAGCAGTCCTTCGGGGTGGGAAGAGACCCAGTACTTC. Its protein is CASSPSGWEETQYF.

In its sample, this clonotype was seen once. The chain has TRBV12-5 and TRBJ1-1, with a weak D call TRBD1 (5 bases). The ends were cut back, 3 bases at V and 3 bases at J, with 17 bases in the middle. The CDR3 totals 16 residues. The germline CDR1 and CDR2 sequences are LGHNT and FRNRAP. CDR3 nucleotides: TGTGCTAGTGGTTTCATCATCGGGACGGAGGACACTGAAGCTTTCTTT. Its translation: CASGFIIGTEDTEAFF.

Worth noting for this clonotype: The CDR3 end shows no conserved phenylalanine or tryptophan, and so a read error is likely. V usage is TRBV12-3 or TRBV12-4 and J usage is TRBJ2-5, with 7 bases lining up with TRBD1. The assigned J gene may be wrong: the sequence end matches TRBJ2-7 better. The CDR3 consists of 13 residues. CDR3 region: CASSPSQGHEQYL. The CDR3 nucleotides are TGTGCCAGCAGTCCTTCACAGGGGCACGAGCAGTACCTC.

The chain carries TRBV9 and TRBJ2-3; tentatively, D is TRBD1 (5 bases). Trimming left V 1 base short and J 3 bases short, with 6 bases between. Germline V gene sequence: CDR1 SGDLS, CDR2 YYNGEE. The CDR3 consists of 13 residues. The CDR3 spells CASSVQGTDTQYF. The DNA for the CDR3 is TGTGCCAGCAGCGTACAGGGAACAGATACGCAGTATTTT.

The rearrangement uses TRBV3-1 and TRBJ2-5; 7 bases align to TRBD2. This CDR3 spans 15 amino acids. Looked up from germline, CDR1 is LGHDT and CDR2 is YNNKEL (reference sequence). With 1 base clipped from V and 2 bases from J, the junction kept 4 bases outside the gene matches. CDR3 in amino acids: CASSQGVREQETQYF. The CDR3 DNA is TGTGCCAGCAGCCAAGGGGTGCGGGAGCAAGAGACCCAGTACTTC.

Written as DNA, the CDR3 is TGTGCCAGCAGCTTTCCTGGCCCTGAAGCTTTCTTT. The encoded protein is CASSFPGPEAFF. The chain employs TRBV7-9 and TRBJ1-1, with D hard to call. This CDR3 is 12 amino acids long. The germline CDR1 and CDR2 sequences are SEHNR and FQNEAQ (reference sequence). The V end was cut by 3 bases, the J end by 6 bases, with 8 bases between.